This passage covers 19 T cell receptor beta chains from one sample sequenced in a study of vaccination and CD4 T cells after COVID-19. For these TCRs, the target antigens are not known. Scientists ran DNA taken from cultured CD4+ T cells through the Oncomine TCR Beta short-read assay for sequencing. A single record per CDR3 protein comes from TCRdb applying MiXCR to the PCR reads. Altogether under 20,000 distinct CDR3 sequences are present, 43% being singletons, with the ten largest covering about 5.7%. Treatment denoted: roughly 10-day PBMC culture with coronavirus spike peptide pools or control peptides (ViraFEST assay). The source was CD4+ T cells from blood, cultured in vitro, collected before SARS-CoV-2 vaccination. These receptors came from a human donor who had recovered from COVID-19.

This chain's CDR3 is CASREGGAGELFF. The CDR3 region has the DNA TGTGCCAGCAGGGAGGGTGGCGCCGGGGAGCTGTTTTTT. The J gene is TRBJ2-2, the V gene TRBV6-1; D may be TRBD2 (6 bases). The CDR3 has 13 residues. The V gene's germline CDR1 is MNHNS and CDR2 SASEGT. The V end lost 6 bases, the J end lost 6 bases, and 11 bases lay between the germline ends.

The genes are TRBV28 and TRBJ2-5; D not certain. The germline CDR1 and CDR2 sequences are MDHEN and SYDVKM. The germline V and J ends were trimmed by 2 bases and 4 bases, with 5 bases remaining between them. The CDR3 is 12 residues long. CDR3 nucleotides: TGTGCCAGCAGTTTACTTCGAGAGACCCAGTACTTC. It codes for CASSLLRETQYF.

This rearrangement joins TRBV23-1 to TRBJ1-5; perhaps TRBD1 as D (5 bases). TRBV23-1 qualifies as an ORF whose function is uncertain. There are 17 residues in the CDR3. Trimming pared 0 bases from V and 8 bases from J, leaving 20 bases between. The CDR3 sequence is CASSQSCVRVGSKPQHF. The CDR3 DNA reads as TGCGCCAGCAGTCAATCGTGCGTCAGGGTCGGGTCTAAGCCCCAGCATTTT.

The sample holds a few counts of this clonotype. The rearrangement links TRBV20-1 to TRBJ2-5; unclear D gene. The length of the CDR3 is 12 residues. Trimming shortened V by 2 bases and J by 3 bases, and 7 bases separated the two germline ends. The germline V gene has CDR1 DFQATT and CDR2 SNEGSKA (reference sequence). CDR3 residues: CSARTTEETQYF. Written as DNA, the CDR3 is TGCAGTGCTAGAACGACCGAAGAGACCCAGTACTTC.

This clonotype was picked up a small number of times. This chain joins TRBV12-3 or TRBV12-4 and TRBJ1-2, with D perhaps matching TRBD1 (5 bases). V was pared by 5 bases and J by 2 bases, with 9 bases between. The CDR3 totals 13 residues. The CDR3 region has the DNA TGTGCCAGCAGTCCGCGGGACAACTATGGCTACACCTTC. Translated, it gives CASSPRDNYGYTF.

This clonotype came up once. CDR3 region: CASRDRGGWYGYTF. The CDR3 DNA sequence: TGTGCCAGCAGAGACAGGGGCGGGTGGTATGGCTACACCTTC. The chain employs TRBV28 and TRBJ1-2; 8 bases are a match to TRBD1. The CDR3 covers 14 residues. V lost 6 bases, J lost 5 bases, and 8 bases stayed unmatched. CDR1 and CDR2 (germline): MDHEN, SYDVKM.

This sequence joins TRBV5-4 and TRBJ1-2; D gene uncertain. Germline CDR1 is SGHNT and CDR2 is YYREEE (reference sequence). The CDR3 is made up of 15 amino acids. Trimming removed 4 bases from V and 0 bases from J, with 13 bases in between. CDR3 DNA: TGTGCCAGCAGCCCGGGCGACCCGCCTAACTATGGCTACACCTTC. This encodes CASSPGDPPNYGYTF.

This chain joins TRBV29-1 and TRBJ1-1; D remains unclear. V was pared by 6 bases and J by 1 base, with 3 bases between. Germline CDR1 reads SQVTM; CDR2 reads ANQGSEA. CDR3 length: 10 amino acids. The CDR3 coding sequence is TGCAGCGTGACGAACACTGAAGCTTTCTTT. It yields the protein CSVTNTEAFF.

Relative to its sample, this clonotype is medium-sized. The CDR3 nucleotides are TGTGCCAGCAGTTACGCCAGTAACTATGGCTACACCTTC. It is translated as CASSYASNYGYTF. The gene calls are TRBV6-5 and TRBJ1-2; the D is unclear. The CDR3 has 13 amino acids. The ends were cut back, 2 bases at V and 1 base at J, with 5 bases in the middle. Germline V gene sequence: CDR1 MNHEY, CDR2 SVGAGI.

The chain has TRBV11-2 and TRBJ1-2; 7 bases line up with TRBD1. The CDR3 spans 14 residues. From germline, CDR1 is SGHAT and CDR2 FQNNGV. The ends lost 6 bases at V and 6 bases at J; junction bases unmatched: 10. The CDR3 DNA sequence: TGTGCCAGCAGGCCCCTCAGGGGGAGGGATGGCTACACCTTC. This sequence encodes CASRPLRGRDGYTF.

This sequence joins TRBV9 and TRBJ1-1; D is undetermined. Trimming left V 1 base short and J 2 bases short, with 6 bases between. This CDR3 has 13 amino acids. In germline, CDR1 is SGDLS, CDR2 YYNGEE. The CDR3 reads CASSVRVNTEAFF. Here the CDR3 DNA reads TGTGCCAGCAGCGTAAGGGTAAACACTGAAGCTTTCTTT.

The chain links TRBV6-2 or TRBV6-3 to TRBJ2-3, with D possibly TRBD2 on 5 matching bases. Germline values: CDR1 MNHEY, CDR2 SVGEGT. The V gene lost 5 bases and the J gene lost 5 bases, with 14 bases spanning the gap. The CDR3 sequence is 14 residues long. The CDR3 protein is CASSNLLGRDTQYF. The CDR3 DNA follows: TGTGCCAGCAGTAACCTTCTGGGGAGAGATACGCAGTATTTT.

This chain connects TRBV20-1 to TRBJ2-5, with 10 bases lining up with TRBD2. Germline V lookup: CDR1 DFQATT, CDR2 SNEGSKA (reference sequence). Unmatched junction bases numbered 5, after V lost 8 bases and J lost 2 bases. This CDR3 has 13 amino acids. CDR3 nucleotides: TGCAGTTTGAGGACTAGCGGTCAAGAGACCCAGTACTTC. The encoded protein is CSLRTSGQETQYF.

There are a few counts of this clonotype. The V and J genes are TRBV11-3 and TRBJ2-7, with 7 bases lining up with TRBD1. The length of the CDR3 is 15 residues. V dropped 2 bases and J dropped 5; count of bases not matched to a gene: 9. Germline V gene lookup returns CDR1 SGHNT and CDR2 YENEEA. The CDR3 DNA is TGTGCCAGCAGCTTAAGTGGAGGACAGGCCGACGAGCAGTACTTC. Amino acids: CASSLSGGQADEQYF.

The rearrangement links TRBV5-4 to TRBJ1-6; tentatively, D is TRBD1 (5 bases). Trimming stripped 1 base from V and 4 bases from J, with 9 bases between. The CDR3 contains 15 residues. Germline V gene data show CDR1 as SGHNT and CDR2 as YYREEE (reference sequence). The CDR3 spells CASSLQGVYNSPLHF. The CDR3 DNA follows: TGTGCCAGCAGCTTGCAGGGAGTTTATAATTCACCCCTCCACTTT.

This clonotype was detected only a few times. The rearrangement joins TRBV7-2 to TRBJ1-2; D may be TRBD1 (5 bases). The CDR3 is 15 residues long. The germline gives CDR1 SGHTA, CDR2 FQGNSA. Trimming removed 0 bases at V and 7 bases at J, with 15 bases between. The CDR3 DNA is TGTGCCAGCAGCTTAGCCGGTTACAGGTCTTCTGGCTACACCTTC. As protein: CASSLAGYRSSGYTF. Combining the CDR3 with reference TRBV7-2 and TRBJ1-2 gives the whole variable domain GAGVSQSPSNKVTEKGKDVELRCDPISGHTALYWYRQSLGQGLEFLIYFQGNSAPDKSGLPSDRFSAERTGGSVSTLTIQRTQQEDSAVYLCASSLAGYRSSGYTFGSGTRLTVV.

Only a few counts were recorded for this clonotype. The rearrangement links TRBV20-1 to TRBJ1-3; D is ambiguous. CDR3 length: 15 amino acids. The germline V gene has CDR1 DFQATT and CDR2 SNEGSKA (reference sequence). V lost 6 bases to trimming and J lost 2 bases, with 17 bases between them. The CDR3 is CSASSAQYPGNTIYF. The CDR3 DNA is TGCAGTGCCTCTTCTGCGCAGTACCCTGGAAACACCATATATTTT.

This clonotype was counted only a few times. This chain joins TRBV15 and TRBJ2-1, with unresolved D. CDR3 length: 15 residues. V was clipped by 3 bases and J by 6 bases, with 15 bases between them. Germline CDR1 and CDR2: LNHNV and YYDKDF (reference sequence). CDR3 sequence reads: CATSRVAVGPNEQFF. The CDR3 DNA reads TGTGCCACCAGCAGGGTCGCGGTAGGGCCCAATGAGCAGTTCTTC.

This clonotype was counted only a few times. CDR3 protein: CTSSHRDRPWNQPQHF. The DNA of the CDR3 is TGCACCAGCAGTCACCGGGACAGGCCATGGAATCAGCCCCAGCATTTT. The chain carries TRBV1 and TRBJ1-5; TRBD1 was called by the table and not checked on the DNA. TRBV1 has pseudogene status. The CDR3 covers 16 residues.